The 22 T cell receptor beta chains below come from one sample, sequenced in a study of technical replicates of blood from several donors. Using immunoSEQ multiplex PCR, the repertoire was profiled, and TCRdb retains in-frame clones only, with some absent. The table shows 85,000 to 100,000 clones, with approximately 94% occurring only once. Sequences were obtained from T cells isolated from PBMCs. Receptors originate from a human donor in good health.

This chain connects TRBV28 to TRBJ2-4; TRBD1 matches 7 bases. The V and J ends lost 5 bases and 3 bases, in that order; junction bases with no gene match: 7. Germline V gene data show CDR1 as MDHEN and CDR2 as SYDVKM. The CDR3 covers 15 residues. The CDR3 sequence: CASSLTGTDKNIQYF. Written as DNA, the CDR3 is TGTGCCAGCAGTCTCACCGGGACAGACAAAAACATTCAGTACTTC.

The V call is TRBV7-8, the J call TRBJ2-7; D might be TRBD2 (5 bases). V dropped 1 base and J dropped 3 bases, with 10 bases sitting between them. Looked up from germline, CDR1 is SGHVS and CDR2 is FQNEAQ. The length of the CDR3 is 14 residues. The CDR3 sequence is CASSLVPGNYEQYF. As DNA, the CDR3 is TGTGCCAGCAGCTTAGTTCCGGGAAACTACGAGCAGTACTTC.

The chain carries TRBV5-6 and TRBJ2-2; D may be TRBD2 (5 bases). Germline V CDR1 and CDR2: SGHDT, YYEEEE. V lost 2 bases, J lost 4 bases, and 15 bases lay in between. This CDR3 has 16 amino acids. The CDR3 is CASSLRLPRGTGELFF. CDR3 nucleotide sequence: TGTGCCAGCAGCTTACGGCTTCCACGGGGCACCGGGGAGCTGTTTTTT.

The chain recombines TRBV6-5 with TRBJ1-5; the D gene is possibly TRBD1 (6 bases). The CDR3 contains 14 residues. In germline, CDR1 is MNHEY, CDR2 SVGAGI. Between the trimmed V and J ends, which lost 6 bases and 4 bases, there was a span of 13 bases. The CDR3 DNA sequence: TGTGCCAGCAGGCGAAGGGGGGGGAATCAGCCCCAGCATTTT. Residues: CASRRRGGNQPQHF.

The chain carries TRBV4-2 and TRBJ2-7; 10 bases align to TRBD2. The V gene end was trimmed by 2 bases and the J gene end by 3 bases; junction bases not matched to a gene: 4. Germline V gene lookup returns CDR1 LGHNA and CDR2 YNFKEQ. This CDR3 has 15 amino acids. CDR3: CASSQQERGGYEQYF. CDR3 coding DNA: TGTGCCAGCAGCCAACAAGAGCGGGGGGGCTACGAGCAGTACTTC.

The rearrangement links TRBV28 to TRBJ1-5; no clear D. Trimming pared 3 bases from V and 0 bases from J, leaving 12 bases between. The CDR3 sequence is 16 residues long. From germline, CDR1 is MDHEN and CDR2 SYDVKM. In nucleotides, the CDR3 is TGTGCCAGCAGTTTCCTTACAGTTAATAGCAATCAGCCCCAGCATTTT. Encoded protein: CASSFLTVNSNQPQHF.

This clone was found once. The genes are TRBV5-4 and TRBJ1-6; D may be TRBD1 (5 bases). The V and J ends lost 0 bases and 10 bases respectively, with 11 bases between them. Germline values: CDR1 SGHNT, CDR2 YYREEE (reference sequence). This CDR3 has 14 residues. The CDR3 nucleotides are TGTGCCAGCAGCTTGGCAGGGTTTTACTCACCCCTCCACTTT. It codes for CASSLAGFYSPLHF.

The CDR3 loop is CASSVARGLGGYTF. DNA of the CDR3: TGTGCCAGCAGCGTAGCCCGGGGTTTGGGTGGCTACACCTTC. The gene calls are TRBV9 and TRBJ1-2; D not certain. The CDR3 extends over 14 amino acids. Germline V CDR1 and CDR2: SGDLS, YYNGEE. Trimming shortened V by 0 bases and J by 7 bases, and 13 bases separated the two germline ends.

The rearrangement links TRBV6-1 to TRBJ2-3; a weak D match, TRBD2 (5 bases). The germline V and J ends were trimmed by 2 bases and 2 bases, with 17 bases remaining between them. The CDR3 is 17 residues long. The V gene's germline CDR1 is MNHNS and CDR2 SASEGT. The CDR3 sequence: CASSELGGHLNTDTQYF. CDR3 sequence (DNA): TGTGCCAGCAGTGAATTAGGCGGGCACCTTAACACAGATACGCAGTATTTT.

This chain connects TRBV7-9 to TRBJ1-2; possible D gene TRBD1, 5 bases. Germline CDR1 is SEHNR and CDR2 is FQNEAQ (reference sequence). V lost 5 bases, J lost 2 bases, and 15 bases lay in between. The CDR3 sequence is 15 residues long. CDR3 residues: CASSQTPTDNYGYTF. CDR3 coding DNA: TGTGCCAGCAGCCAGACCCCGACAGACAACTATGGCTACACCTTC.

The rearrangement joins TRBV14 to TRBJ1-1; D remains unclear. The germline V gene has CDR1 SGHDN and CDR2 FVKESK. Trimming cost V 1 base and J 6 bases, with 12 bases left between them. The CDR3 is made up of 14 amino acids. In DNA, the CDR3 is TGTGCCAGCAGCCAAGGGAGGCTGGGCGCTGAAGCTTTCTTT. Its protein product is CASSQGRLGAEAFF. Using reference TRBV14 and TRBJ1-1 for the parts outside the CDR3, the full variable domain is EAGVTQFPSHSVIEKGQTVTLRCDPISGHDNLYWYRRVMGKEIKFLLHFVKESKQDESGMPNNRFLAERTGGTYSTLKVQPAELEDSGVYFCASSQGRLGAEAFFGQGTRLTVV.

The chain combines TRBV7-9 with TRBJ2-4, with D tentatively TRBD2 (5 bases). The CDR3 has 17 amino acids. Germline V CDR1 and CDR2: SEHNR, FQNEAQ (reference sequence). Trimming removed 1 base at V and 6 bases at J, with 19 bases between. For the CDR3, the DNA is TGTGCCAGCAGCTTAGGTGAGGGAGATACACAACTAAACATTCAGTACTTC. This translates into CASSLGEGDTQLNIQYF.

The chain has TRBV10-2 and TRBJ2-1; 11 bases match TRBD2. The junction had 11 bases not matched to a gene; V was cut back by 6 bases and J by 7 bases. The CDR3 runs 16 residues. Germline V gene sequence: CDR1 WSHSY, CDR2 SAAADI. CDR3 loop: CASRDPGLAAENEQFF. The CDR3 DNA is TGCGCCAGCAGAGACCCGGGACTAGCGGCCGAAAATGAGCAGTTCTTC.

This chain joins TRBV28 and TRBJ1-1; 7 bases line up with TRBD1. With 2 bases clipped from V and 4 bases from J, the junction kept 7 bases outside the gene matches. Looked up from germline, CDR1 is MDHEN and CDR2 is SYDVKM. This CDR3 comprises 15 residues. In DNA, the CDR3 is TGTGCCAGCAGTTTAGTGGAGGGGGCAGGCACTGAAGCTTTCTTT. It specifies CASSLVEGAGTEAFF.

The CDR3 DNA sequence: TGTGCCAGCAGCCGCTGGACAGAACCGAATGAAAAACTGTTTTTT. This gives the protein CASSRWTEPNEKLFF. The rearrangement uses TRBV11-2 and TRBJ1-4; possibly TRBD1 for D (6 bases). The V gene's germline CDR1 is SGHAT and CDR2 FQNNGV. The CDR3 runs to 15 residues. V was clipped by 5 bases and J by 5 bases, with 15 bases between them.

This rearrangement joins TRBV28 to TRBJ1-2, with 9 bases that match TRBD1. Per germline, CDR1 MDHEN and CDR2 SYDVKM. V was pared by 6 bases and J by 2 bases, with 4 bases of the junction left unmatched. The CDR3 consists of 14 residues. The CDR3, as DNA: TGTGCCAGCAGGGGACAGGGAGACAACTATGGCTACACCTTC. This sequence encodes CASRGQGDNYGYTF.

The chain combines TRBV15 with TRBJ2-3; D is perhaps TRBD2 (7 bases). V was pared by 6 bases and J by 2 bases, with 15 bases between. Germline V lookup: CDR1 LNHNV, CDR2 YYDKDF (reference sequence). The CDR3 sequence is 15 residues long. As DNA, the CDR3 is TGTGCCACCAGGGGGAGGGGGGGTCCCACAGATACGCAGTATTTT. Translation gives CATRGRGGPTDTQYF.

This chain connects TRBV5-1 to TRBJ2-3, with no clear D. CDR1 is SGHRS and CDR2 is YFSETQ in the germline V gene. Trimming took off 4 bases at V and 1 base at J, with 4 bases between the two ends. This CDR3 spans 12 amino acids. The CDR3 loop is CASSTGTDTQYF. DNA of the CDR3: TGCGCCAGCAGCACTGGCACAGATACGCAGTATTTT.

The V gene is TRBV6-1, the J gene TRBJ2-7; 7 nucleotides line up with TRBD1. Germline CDR1 reads MNHNS; CDR2 reads SASEGT. The ends lost 2 bases at V and 0 bases at J; junction bases unmatched: 10. This CDR3 comprises 17 residues. CDR3 coding DNA: TGTGCCAGCAGTGAAAGTGGATCCAGGGGGAGCTCCTACGAGCAGTACTTC. Amino acid sequence: CASSESGSRGSSYEQYF.

This sequence joins TRBV11-2 and TRBJ1-1; D remains unclear. V was pared by 0 bases and J by 3 bases, with 23 bases between. Germline loops: CDR1 SGHAT, CDR2 FQNNGV. The CDR3 spans 19 residues. CDR3 amino acids: CASSLDFWAGDRRDTEAFF. The CDR3 coding sequence is TGTGCCAGCAGCTTAGATTTTTGGGCCGGTGATAGGCGGGACACTGAAGCTTTCTTT.

The chain has TRBV19 and TRBJ1-1; D is possibly TRBD1 (6 bases). This CDR3 is built from 17 residues. Trimming took 4 bases from V and 2 from J, leaving 20 bases between them. Germline CDR1 reads LNHDA; CDR2 reads SQIVND (reference sequence). The CDR3 reads CASSKGPPRGQNTEAFF. CDR3 nucleotide sequence: TGTGCCAGTAGTAAGGGACCTCCTCGGGGACAAAACACTGAAGCTTTCTTT.

This chain uses TRBV7-8 with TRBJ2-3, with 13 positions matching TRBD2. After removal of 5 bases from V and 7 bases from J, the junction contained 6 bases not matched to a gene. This CDR3 has 15 amino acids. Per germline, CDR1 SGHVS and CDR2 FQNEAQ. CDR3 bases: TGTGCCAGCAGCCAGGGACTAGCGGGGTTGTATACGCAGTATTTT. Translation: CASSQGLAGLYTQYF.